A single sample is the source of the 5 T cell receptor beta chains below, sequenced in a study of shared clonotypes between healthy human individuals. Profiled with immunoSEQ multiplex PCR; TCRdb holds only in-frame clones, not every one. This sample has 1.5 million to 2.5 million clones; around 96% occur once, and the top ten carry approximately 1%. The naive CD8 population came from CD45RO-negative cells selected for CCR7, without terminally differentiated effector memory CD45RA+ cells. The sample taken for sequencing was naive CD8+ T cells sorted from blood. Receptors originate from a man aged 18 to 30 in good health.

The chain recombines TRBV30 with TRBJ2-1; D not certain. The V end was cut by 0 bases, the J end by 10 bases, with 13 bases between. The V gene's germline CDR1 is GTSNPN and CDR2 SVGIG (reference sequence). This CDR3 has 13 amino acids. The CDR3 protein is CAWSVLSLREQFF. CDR3 in DNA: TGTGCCTGGAGTGTACTAAGCCTTCGGGAGCAGTTCTTC.

This clone was detected once. J is TRBJ2-3 and V is TRBV7-6; D possibly corresponds to TRBD2 (6 bases). V lost 8 bases and J lost 2, with 14 bases in between. The germline V gene has CDR1 SGHVS and CDR2 FNYEAQ. The CDR3 extends over 14 amino acids. As DNA, the CDR3 is TGTGCCAGCTCCGGCGGGGCGAACACAGATACGCAGTATTTT. As protein: CASSGGANTDTQYF.

The chain is built from TRBV5-1 and TRBJ2-3; 11 nucleotides line up with TRBD1. Germline V gene lookup returns CDR1 SGHRS and CDR2 YFSETQ. After removal of 0 bases from V and 5 bases from J, the junction contained 5 bases not matched to a gene. The CDR3 has 16 amino acids. The chain's CDR3 is CASSLAAGTGGDTQYF. Written as DNA, the CDR3 is TGCGCCAGCAGCTTGGCAGCCGGGACAGGGGGAGATACGCAGTATTTT.

The CDR3 here is CASQGAGSEQYF. For the CDR3, the DNA is TGTGCCAGCCAAGGCGCGGGTTCCGAGCAGTACTTC. The rearrangement joins TRBV28 to TRBJ2-7, with D possibly matching TRBD2 (5 bases). Germline V gives CDR1 MDHEN, CDR2 SYDVKM. The CDR3 covers 12 residues. Deletions cut 8 bases from V and 6 bases from J, with 14 bases between.

J is TRBJ2-7 and V is TRBV6-5, with 9 bases aligning to TRBD1. In germline, CDR1 is MNHEY, CDR2 SVGAGI. The CDR3 loop spans 15 amino acids. V shed 1 base and J 6 bases; nucleotides not matched to a gene: 7. The CDR3 region has the DNA TGTGCCAGCAGTTACTTTACAGGGGGCGGCTCCGAGCAGTACTTC. This encodes CASSYFTGGGSEQYF.